This TCR beta chain derives from a study of blood T cell repertoires in COVID-19. Background on the study: Some COVID-19 samples were acute and others convalescent; all came from the United States, Italy and Spain.

The method was immunoSEQ multiplex PCR; TCRdb's version includes in-frame clones alone and lacks a portion of them. The profile shows over 15,000 clones, roughly nine tenths of them singletons. J was trimmed by 4 bases and V by 0 bases; bases with no gene match: 3. This CDR3 comprises 16 residues. Germline V gene sequence: CDR1 SGHRS, CDR2 YFSETQ. This sequence joins TRBV5-1 and TRBJ2-2, with 10 bases fitting TRBD2. The source is a man aged 55 to 70 with active COVID-19. The sample taken for sequencing was peripheral blood. The CDR3 sequence: CASSLVSSGGTGELFF. The CDR3 DNA sequence: TGCGCCAGCAGCTTGGTGTCTAGCGGGGGCACCGGGGAGCTGTTTTTT.